This record covers a single T cell receptor beta chain. This CDR3 is 16 amino acids long. The V gene lost 7 bases and the J gene lost 5 bases, with 21 bases spanning the gap. CDR1 is MDHEN and CDR2 is SYDVKM in the germline V gene. The sample originates from a study of T cell changes during pregnancy in multiple sclerosis. Repertoires were generated with immunoSEQ multiplex PCR, while TCRdb's copy carries only in-frame clones and drops some. The sample consists of about 79,000 clones, around 90% of them appearing once. The J gene is TRBJ1-5, the V gene TRBV28; maybe TRBD1 (5 bases). This TCR was recovered from a female donor with multiple sclerosis, enrolled in a pregnancy study. The material sequenced was CD4+ T cells from peripheral blood mononuclear cells, taken in the second trimester of pregnancy. CDR3 loop: CASTPGPTVFYQPQHF. CDR3 sequence (DNA): TGTGCCAGCACCCCAGGGCCCACAGTCTTTTATCAGCCCCAGCATTTT. Drawing the rest from reference TRBV28 and TRBJ1-5, the complete variable domain is DVKVTQSSRYLVKRTGEKVFLECVQDMDHENMFWYRQDPGLGLRLIYFSYDVKMKEKGDIPEGYSVSREKKERFSLILESASTNQTSMYLCASTPGPTVFYQPQHFGDGTRLSIL.